This T cell receptor (beta chain) was recovered during a study of T cell responses to AZD1222 COVID-19 vaccine. As for the study in general: Second doses at about 4 or about 12 weeks were pooled.

Method: immunoSEQ multiplex PCR; TCRdb's copy keeps in-frame clones and lacks some. The repertoire consists of 90,000 to 140,000 clones, with 85% to 90% occurring once and the leading ten covering roughly 2.7%. The TCR was taken from an adult in good health. This material consisted of peripheral blood, taken on day 0 of AZD1222 vaccination.

CDR3 sequence (DNA): TGTGCCAGCAACATCCTGGGGGCCCGCACAGATACGCAGTATTTT. Protein product: CASNILGARTDTQYF. The chain couples TRBV28 to TRBJ2-3; tentative D call: TRBD1 (6 bases). Germline values: CDR1 MDHEN, CDR2 SYDVKM. V was clipped by 7 bases and J by 1 base, with 15 bases between them. The CDR3 spans 15 residues.